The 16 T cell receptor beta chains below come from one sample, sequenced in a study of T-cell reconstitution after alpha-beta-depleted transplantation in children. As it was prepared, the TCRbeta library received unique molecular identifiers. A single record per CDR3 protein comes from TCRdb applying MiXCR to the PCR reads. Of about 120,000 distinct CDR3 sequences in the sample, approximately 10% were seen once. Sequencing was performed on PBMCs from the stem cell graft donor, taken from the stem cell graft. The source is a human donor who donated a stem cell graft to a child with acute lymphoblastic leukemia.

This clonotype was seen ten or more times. CDR3 loop: CASSFLGRLKSIQTQYF. The CDR3 nucleotides are TGTGCCAGCAGTTTCTTAGGCCGCCTCAAGTCGATACAGACCCAGTACTTC. This chain joins TRBV28 and TRBJ2-5; D remains unclear. The CDR3 is 17 amino acids. In germline, CDR1 is MDHEN, CDR2 SYDVKM. V lost 3 bases, J lost 6 bases, and 23 bases lay in between.

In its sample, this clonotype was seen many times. The CDR3 DNA reads TGTGCCAGTAGGACCGGGACTAGTCCCGGGGAGCTGTTTTTT. Protein sequence: CASRTGTSPGELFF. J is TRBJ2-2 and V is TRBV7-2, with 8 bases that match TRBD2. Germline loops: CDR1 SGHTA, CDR2 FQGNSA. The CDR3 has 14 residues. The trim removed 9 bases at V and 6 bases at J, leaving 9 bases unmatched.

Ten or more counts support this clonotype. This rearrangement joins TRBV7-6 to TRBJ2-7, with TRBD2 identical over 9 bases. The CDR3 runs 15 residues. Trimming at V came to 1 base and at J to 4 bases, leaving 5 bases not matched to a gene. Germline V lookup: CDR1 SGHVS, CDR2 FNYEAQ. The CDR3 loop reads CASSLGPSGGYEQYF. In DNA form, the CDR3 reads TGTGCCAGCAGCTTAGGCCCCAGCGGGGGGTACGAGCAGTACTTC. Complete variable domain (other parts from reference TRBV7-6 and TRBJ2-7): GAGVSQSPRYKVTKRGQDVALRCDPISGHVSLYWYRQALGQGPEFLTYFNYEAQQDKSGLPNDRFSAERPEGSISTLTIQRTEQRDSAMYRCASSLGPSGGYEQYFGPGTRLTVT.

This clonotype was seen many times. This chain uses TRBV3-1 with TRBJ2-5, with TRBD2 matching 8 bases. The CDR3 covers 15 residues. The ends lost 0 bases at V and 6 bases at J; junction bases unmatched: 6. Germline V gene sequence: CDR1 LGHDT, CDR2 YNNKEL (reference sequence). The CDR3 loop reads CASSQDRGGWKTQYF. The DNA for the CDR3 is TGTGCCAGCAGCCAAGATCGGGGGGGCTGGAAGACCCAGTACTTC.

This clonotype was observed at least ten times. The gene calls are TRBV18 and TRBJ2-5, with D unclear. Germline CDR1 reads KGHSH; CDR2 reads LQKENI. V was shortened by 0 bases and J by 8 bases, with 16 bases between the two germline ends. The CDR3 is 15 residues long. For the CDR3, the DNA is TGTGCCAGCTCACCACCGAGCATCGGCTCGAAAACCCAGTACTTC. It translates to CASSPPSIGSKTQYF.

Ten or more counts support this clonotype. The CDR3, as DNA: TGCGCCAGCAGCTTGGTTCAGGCAAGCTCCTACGAGCAGTACTTC. Its translation is CASSLVQASSYEQYF. The gene calls are TRBV5-1 and TRBJ2-7; no firm D call. Deletions cut 0 bases from V and 0 bases from J, with 10 bases between. CDR3 length equals 15 residues. The germline CDR1 and CDR2 sequences are SGHRS and YFSETQ.

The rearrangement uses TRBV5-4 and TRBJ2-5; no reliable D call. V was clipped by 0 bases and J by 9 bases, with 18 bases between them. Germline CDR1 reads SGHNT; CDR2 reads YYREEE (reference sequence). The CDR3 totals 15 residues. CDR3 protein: CASSLDRATSYPQYF. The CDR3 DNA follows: TGTGCCAGCAGCTTGGACCGGGCTACGTCGTACCCCCAGTACTTC.

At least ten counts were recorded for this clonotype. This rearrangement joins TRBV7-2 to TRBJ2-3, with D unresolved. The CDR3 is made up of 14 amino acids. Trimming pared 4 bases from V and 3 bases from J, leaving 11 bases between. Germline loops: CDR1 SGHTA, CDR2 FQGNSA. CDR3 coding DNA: TGTGCCAGCAGCTCCATCGGCCCAACAGATACGCAGTATTTT. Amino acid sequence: CASSSIGPTDTQYF.

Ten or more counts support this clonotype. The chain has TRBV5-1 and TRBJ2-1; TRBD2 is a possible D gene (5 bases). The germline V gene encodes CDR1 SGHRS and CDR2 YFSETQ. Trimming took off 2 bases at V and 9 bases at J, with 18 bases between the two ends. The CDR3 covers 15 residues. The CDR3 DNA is TGCGCCAGCAGCTTAGACTCTAGCAGATGGGCTGAGCAGTTCTTC. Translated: CASSLDSSRWAEQFF.

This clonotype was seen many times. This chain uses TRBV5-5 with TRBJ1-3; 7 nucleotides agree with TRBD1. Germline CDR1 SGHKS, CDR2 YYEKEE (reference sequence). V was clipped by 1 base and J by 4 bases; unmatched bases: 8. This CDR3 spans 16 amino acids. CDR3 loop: CASSLPGQEEGNTIYF. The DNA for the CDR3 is TGTGCCAGCAGCTTGCCCGGACAGGAGGAGGGAAACACCATATATTTT.

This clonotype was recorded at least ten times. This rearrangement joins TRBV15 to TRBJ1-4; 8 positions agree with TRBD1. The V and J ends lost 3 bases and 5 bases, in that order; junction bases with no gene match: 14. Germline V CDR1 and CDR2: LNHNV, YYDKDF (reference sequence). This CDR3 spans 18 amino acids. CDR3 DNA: TGTGCCACCAGCAGGGTTTCGGATCAGGGGGCTATAAATGAAAAACTGTTTTTT. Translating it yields CATSRVSDQGAINEKLFF. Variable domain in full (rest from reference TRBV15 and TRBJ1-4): DAMVIQNPRYQVTQFGKPVTLSCSQTLNHNVMYWYQQKSSQAPKLLFHYYDKDFNNEADTPDNFQSRRPNTSFCFLDIRSPGLGDTAMYLCATSRVSDQGAINEKLFFGSGTQLSVL.

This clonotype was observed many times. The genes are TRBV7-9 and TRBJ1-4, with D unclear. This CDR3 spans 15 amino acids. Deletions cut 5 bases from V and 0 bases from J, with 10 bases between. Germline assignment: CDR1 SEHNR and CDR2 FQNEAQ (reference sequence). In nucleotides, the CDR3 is TGTGCCAGCAGCCGTGACGCTGCAACTAATGAAAAACTGTTTTTT. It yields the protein CASSRDAATNEKLFF.

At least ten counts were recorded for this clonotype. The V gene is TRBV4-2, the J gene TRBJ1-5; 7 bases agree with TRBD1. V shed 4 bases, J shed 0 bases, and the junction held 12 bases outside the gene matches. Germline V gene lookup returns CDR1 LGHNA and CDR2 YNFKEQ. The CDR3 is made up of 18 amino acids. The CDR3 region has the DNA TGTGCCAGCAGCCCTTACAGGGGAAGGGGGTATAGCAATCAGCCCCAGCATTTT. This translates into CASSPYRGRGYSNQPQHF.

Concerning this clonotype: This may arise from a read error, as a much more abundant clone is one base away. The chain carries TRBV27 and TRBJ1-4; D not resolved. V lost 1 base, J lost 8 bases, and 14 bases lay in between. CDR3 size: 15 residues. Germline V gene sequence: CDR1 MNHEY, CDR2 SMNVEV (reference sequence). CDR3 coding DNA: TGTGCCAGCAGTTTATTATCCGGGAAGCTCGAAAAACTGTTTTTT. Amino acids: CASSLLSGKLEKLFF. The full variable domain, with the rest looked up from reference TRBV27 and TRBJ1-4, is EAQVTQNPRYLITVTGKKLTVTCSQNMNHEYMSWYRQDPGLGLRQIYYSMNVEVTDKGDVPEGYKVSRKEKRNFPLILESPSPNQTSLYFCASSLLSGKLEKLFFGSGTQLSVL.

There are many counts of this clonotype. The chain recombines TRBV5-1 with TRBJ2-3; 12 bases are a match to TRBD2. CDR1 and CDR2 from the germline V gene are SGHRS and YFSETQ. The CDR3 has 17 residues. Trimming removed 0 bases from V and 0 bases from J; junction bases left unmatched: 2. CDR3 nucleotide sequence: TGCGCCAGCAGCTTGGGACTAGCGGGAGATAGCACAGATACGCAGTATTTT. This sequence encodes CASSLGLAGDSTDTQYF.

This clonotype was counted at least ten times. CDR3 amino acids: CATSGREKLGDTQYF. CDR3 nucleotide sequence: TGTGCCACCAGTGGGCGGGAGAAGTTGGGAGATACGCAGTATTTT. The chain joins TRBV24-1 to TRBJ2-3; TRBD2 aligns across 7 bases. Germline CDR1 is KGHDR and CDR2 is SFDVKD. The CDR3 contains 15 residues. V gave up 5 bases and J gave up 5 bases; unmatched junction bases: 9.